The clone carrying this TCR beta chain was picked up a small number of times. What it binds is unknown. The data originate from a study of Graves' ophthalmopathy and Graves' hyperthyroidism. General study findings and limits: Blood also harbored most expanded thyroid clonotypes above 0.001 frequency. In predicting ophthalmopathy progression, the model reached 70% to 71% sensitivity and about 73% specificity.

RNA transcripts were the source from which TCR beta CDR3 regions were amplified. HTBI-primed first-round RT-PCR preceded second-round multiplex PCR. TCRdb used MiXCR to reprocess the multiplex PCR reads, holding one entry per CDR3 protein. This sample has about 500,000 distinct CDR3 sequences, with 35% to 40% found just once. Included hyperthyroidism patients were aged 18 to 65 and newly diagnosed (under 2 months' duration). The V and J ends lost 10 bases and 1 base, in that order; junction bases with no gene match: 14. The CDR3 runs to 16 residues. Per germline, CDR1 ENHRY and CDR2 SYGVKD. The source material was peripheral blood or thyroid tissue (not recorded which). The chain recombines TRBV10-3 with TRBJ2-7; 9 bases are a match to TRBD1. The clonotype comes from an adult man with Graves' hyperthyroidism. The CDR3 is CATDPASGQGSYEQYF. The CDR3 DNA sequence: TGTGCCACGGATCCGGCATCGGGACAGGGATCCTACGAGCAGTACTTC.